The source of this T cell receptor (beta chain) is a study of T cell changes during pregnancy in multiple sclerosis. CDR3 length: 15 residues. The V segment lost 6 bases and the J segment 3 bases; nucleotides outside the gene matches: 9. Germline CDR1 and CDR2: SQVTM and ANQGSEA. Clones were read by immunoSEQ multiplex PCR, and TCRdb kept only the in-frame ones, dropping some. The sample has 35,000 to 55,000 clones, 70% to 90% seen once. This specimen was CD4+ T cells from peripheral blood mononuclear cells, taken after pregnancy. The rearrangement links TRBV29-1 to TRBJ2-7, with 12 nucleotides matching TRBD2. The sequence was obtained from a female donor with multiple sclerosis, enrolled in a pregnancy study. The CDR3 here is CSVPSLAGGLYEQYF. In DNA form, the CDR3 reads TGCAGCGTCCCTTCCCTAGCGGGAGGGCTCTACGAGCAGTACTTC.